A single sample is the source of the 13 T cell receptor beta chains below, sequenced in a study of T-cell memory formation after mild COVID-19. TCRdb ran MiXCR on the 5' RACE reads and lists one entry per CDR3 protein. The data hold nearly 110,000 distinct CDR3 sequences, with over 13% observed a single time. The sample consisted of PBMCs or a T cell subset sorted from them (not recorded which). Source of these receptors: a man between 18 and 29 years old who had mild COVID-19 (a few samples of this study predate the infection). Cell type and time point are not known.

This clonotype was seen once. The V gene is TRBV4-3, the J gene TRBJ1-5; no clear D. The CDR3 length is 15 residues. Trimming cost V 1 base and J 0 bases, with 7 bases left between them. The V gene's germline CDR1 is LGHNA and CDR2 YSLEER. The CDR3 here is CASSQVHGSNQPQHF. CDR3 nucleotides: TGCGCCAGCAGCCAAGTGCACGGTAGCAATCAGCCCCAGCATTTT.

This clonotype was counted at least ten times. The V gene is TRBV29-1, the J gene TRBJ2-1; D not certain. The CDR3 is 10 amino acids. The V gene lost 0 bases and the J gene lost 15 bases, with 9 bases spanning the gap. Germline CDR1 and CDR2: SQVTM and ANQGSEA. The CDR3 is CSVEDKGPFF. The DNA for the CDR3 is TGCAGCGTTGAAGATAAGGGCCCGTTCTTC.

This chain joins TRBV29-1 and TRBJ1-1; 8 nucleotides match TRBD1. CDR1 and CDR2 from the germline V gene are SQVTM and ANQGSEA. V trimming: 7 bases; J trimming: 1 base; junction bases outside the gene matches: 5. CDR3 length equals 13 residues. The CDR3 region has the DNA TGCAGCGCGAGGACAGGGACGAACACTGAAGCTTTCTTT. Its protein is CSARTGTNTEAFF.

This clonotype was seen repeatedly, ten times or more. The rearrangement links TRBV27 to TRBJ1-2; D call uncertain. The ends were cut back, 0 bases at V and 4 bases at J, with 9 bases in the middle. The length of the CDR3 is 14 residues. Germline V gene sequence: CDR1 MNHEY, CDR2 SMNVEV (reference sequence). CDR3 sequence (DNA): TGTGCCAGCAGTTTATCTTCAGGAATCTATGGCTACACCTTC. Translating it yields CASSLSSGIYGYTF.

This clonotype was found many times. V and J are TRBV7-6 and TRBJ2-7; 8 bases agree with TRBD2. The CDR3 has 16 amino acids. V lost 4 bases and J lost 3; bases outside the gene matches: 11. CDR1 and CDR2 from the germline V gene are SGHVS and FNYEAQ. The CDR3, as DNA: TGTGCCAGCAGCTCAAAGGCGGCGGGGGGCCTCTACGAGCAGTACTTC. This codes for CASSSKAAGGLYEQYF. Full variable domain (outside the CDR3, taken from reference TRBV7-6 and TRBJ2-7): GAGVSQSPRYKVTKRGQDVALRCDPISGHVSLYWYRQALGQGPEFLTYFNYEAQQDKSGLPNDRFSAERPEGSISTLTIQRTEQRDSAMYRCASSSKAAGGLYEQYFGPGTRLTVT.

This clonotype has just a few counts. The J gene is TRBJ2-3, the V gene TRBV30, with D tentatively TRBD2 (5 bases). The length of the CDR3 is 15 residues. V shed 2 bases and J shed 2 bases, with 14 bases lying between them. Germline CDR1 GTSNPN, CDR2 SVGIG (reference sequence). The CDR3 region has the DNA TGTGCCTGGAGTCAAACCGGACTCCACACAGATACGCAGTATTTT. Encoded protein: CAWSQTGLHTDTQYF.

The V and J genes are TRBV30 and TRBJ1-5; TRBD1 matches 7 bases. J lost 5 bases, V lost 3 bases, and 7 bases had no gene match. From germline, CDR1 is GTSNPN and CDR2 SVGIG (reference sequence). The CDR3 has 14 residues. CDR3 nucleotide sequence: TGTGCCTGGAGCGAGACAGGGCCCGATCAGCCCCAGCATTTT. It is translated as CAWSETGPDQPQHF.

This clonotype came up a few times. This chain connects TRBV6-6 to TRBJ2-5; TRBD2 aligns across 9 bases. The CDR3 spans 14 residues. V shed 2 bases and J 7 bases; nucleotides not matched to a gene: 5. CDR1 is MNHNY, CDR2 SVGAGI, per germline (reference sequence). CDR3 in amino acids: CASSYKASGTTQYF. The CDR3 DNA is TGTGCCAGCAGTTACAAGGCTAGCGGGACGACCCAGTACTTC.

This clonotype was counted a single time. The V gene is TRBV7-9, the J gene TRBJ2-2; D ambiguous. This CDR3 region has 15 residues. Trimming took 6 bases from V and 5 from J, leaving 16 bases between them. Germline loops: CDR1 SEHNR, CDR2 FQNEAQ (reference sequence). CDR3 in DNA: TGTGCCAGCAGTGCCGGCGCTATCTTGACCGGGGAGCTGTTTTTT. It specifies CASSAGAILTGELFF.

The chain is built from TRBV7-9 and TRBJ2-3; 8 bases line up with TRBD1. From germline, CDR1 is SEHNR and CDR2 FQNEAQ (reference sequence). CDR3 size: 16 residues. V dropped 5 bases and J dropped 2; count of bases not matched to a gene: 9. CDR3 bases: TGTGCCAGCAGCCCGTATGTGGGACAGGACACAGATACGCAGTATTTT. Residues: CASSPYVGQDTDTQYF.

The chain carries TRBV7-3 and TRBJ1-1; unclear D gene. CDR1 and CDR2 (germline): SGHTA, FQGTGA. V lost 7 bases and J 6 bases, leaving 15 bases between the germline ends. The CDR3 extends over 13 amino acids. The CDR3 is CASNPGPTPEAFF. The CDR3 nucleotides read TGTGCCAGCAACCCAGGACCCACCCCTGAAGCTTTCTTT. Supplemented by reference TRBV7-3 and TRBJ1-1, the full variable domain reads GAGVSQTPSNKVTEKGKYVELRCDPISGHTALYWYRQSLGQGPEFLIYFQGTGAADDSGLPNDRFFAVRPEGSVSTLKIQRTERGDSAVYLCASNPGPTPEAFFGQGTRLTVV.

The J gene is TRBJ1-4, the V gene TRBV4-3, with D possibly TRBD1 on 6 matching bases. This CDR3 is built from 16 residues. Trimming cost V 2 bases and J 8 bases, with 18 bases left between them. Germline loops: CDR1 LGHNA, CDR2 YSLEER. The CDR3 spells CASSQLPGGGWEKLFF. The CDR3 nucleotides read TGCGCCAGCAGCCAACTCCCCGGAGGGGGATGGGAAAAACTGTTTTTT.

The V and J genes are TRBV9 and TRBJ1-5; D not certain. Between the trimmed V and J ends, which lost 2 bases and 2 bases, there was a span of 8 bases. CDR3 size: 14 residues. CDR1 and CDR2 (germline): SGDLS, YYNGEE. CDR3 loop: CASSVGMGNQPQHF. DNA for the CDR3: TGTGCCAGCAGCGTCGGCATGGGCAATCAGCCCCAGCATTTT.